The rows below give T cell receptor beta chains drawn from one sample of a study of T cell changes during pregnancy in multiple sclerosis. Method: immunoSEQ multiplex PCR; TCRdb's copy keeps in-frame clones and lacks some. Altogether 25,000 to 30,000 clones are present, over 65% being singletons, with the ten largest covering approximately 8.3%. This sample comprised CD8+ T cells from peripheral blood mononuclear cells, obtained after pregnancy. These TCRs come from a female donor with multiple sclerosis, enrolled in a pregnancy study. Both conserved end residues are part of each CDR3. The order of the fields is V gene, D gene, clone size, J gene, CDR3 DNA, CDR3 protein. D genes are given only for firm matches. Clone size appears in some rows only: once, few, many, or a class for an expanded clone.

TRBV5-5,-,-,TRBJ1-3,TGTGCCAGCAGCTTGGGCCTTCAGGGGAAACGGGACACCATATATTTT,CASSLGLQGKRDTIYF
TRBV7-9,TRBD1,-,TRBJ2-7,TGTGCCAGCAGCCGACCAGGGACAGGGGCCGTCGAGCAGTACTTC,CASSRPGTGAVEQYF
TRBV16,-,-,TRBJ2-7,TGTGCCAGCAGCCAATCCCTTTACTACGAGCAGTACTTC,CASSQSLYYEQYF
TRBV30,-,once,TRBJ2-7,TGTGCCTGGAGTACAGGGTTGCTCGAGCAGTACTTC,CAWSTGLLEQYF
TRBV19,TRBD2,-,TRBJ2-1,TGTGCCAGTAGTCCAGGGACTAGCGGGGTCTTCTCCTACAATGAGCAGTTCTTC,CASSPGTSGVFSYNEQFF
TRBV2,TRBD1,-,TRBJ1-2,TGTGCCAGCAGTGCCTTGGGACAGGAGATCTATGGCTACACCTTC,CASSALGQEIYGYTF
TRBV13,TRBD2,-,TRBJ2-3,TGTGCCAGCAGCTCTCCTAGCGGGGGCAGCACAGATACGCAGTATTTT,CASSSPSGGSTDTQYF
TRBV30,TRBD2,-,TRBJ2-1,TGTGCCTGGAGGCCCCCCCAGCGGGGTTACAATGAGCAGTTCTTC,CAWRPPQRGYNEQFF
TRBV7-3,-,-,TRBJ1-5,TGTGCCAGCAGCTTAAAGGGGATTAGGCAGTCTAAAACGGGAGGTTATAGCAATCAGCCCCAGCATTTT,CASSLKGIRQSKTGGYSNQPQHF
TRBV7-6,-,once,TRBJ2-1,TGTGCCAGCAGCTTAGCCGGGGGGCACTACAATGAGCAGTTCTTC,CASSLAGGHYNEQFF
TRBV5-4,TRBD1,-,TRBJ2-2,TGTGCCAGCAGCCTCGGACAGGGCGCCGGGGAGCTGTTTTTT,CASSLGQGAGELFF
TRBV27,-,-,TRBJ2-5,TGTGCCAGCAGTTTTTATTCCGACGGGGAGACCCAGTACTTC,CASSFYSDGETQYF
TRBV6-5,-,-,TRBJ2-1,TGTGCCAGCAGTTTGATGGGCCCAGTCAATGAGCAGTTCTTC,CASSLMGPVNEQFF
TRBV30,-,-,TRBJ2-7,TGTGCCTGGACCCCTTCGCGAAACGAGCAGTACTTC,CAWTPSRNEQYF
TRBV7-9,-,-,TRBJ1-5,TGTGCCAGCAGCCCGGTAGCATTCAATCAGCCCCAGCATTTT,CASSPVAFNQPQHF
TRBV4-1,-,-,TRBJ1-5,TGCGCCAGCAGCCCCCAGGAGGGGTGGGGCCAGCCCCAGCATTTT,CASSPQEGWGQPQHF
TRBV5-5,-,-,TRBJ1-6,TGTGCCAGCAGCTTGGACACCCTCTATAATTCACCCCTCCACTTT,CASSLDTLYNSPLHF
TRBV30,TRBD2,-,TRBJ2-1,TGTGCCTGGTGGTCTCGGGAGGGGTCGCTCTACAATGAGCAGTTCTTC,CAWWSREGSLYNEQFF
TRBV27,-,-,TRBJ1-1,TGTGCCAGCGCACTACAGGGTGTGAACACTGAAGCTTTCTTT,CASALQGVNTEAFF
TRBV5-7,TRBD1,few,TRBJ2-7,TGTGCCAGCAGCTTTTCCAGGACAGGGAACAACGAGCAGTACTTC,CASSFSRTGNNEQYF
TRBV6-1,-,-,TRBJ1-2,TGTGCCAGCAGTGAACAGGCAGGGGCCAACTATGGCTACACCTTC,CASSEQAGANYGYTF
TRBV27,TRBD1,few,TRBJ1-1,TGTGCCAGCAGCCTCTTACATAAGACAGGGATGAACACTGAAGCTTTCTTT,CASSLLHKTGMNTEAFF
TRBV5-1,TRBD1,-,TRBJ2-2,TGCGCCAGCAGCTTGGAGGGGGCGCCCACCGGGGAGCTGTTTTTT,CASSLEGAPTGELFF
TRBV7-7,-,-,TRBJ2-1,TGTGCTAGCAGCCCCTCTGTGGGGCTCGGAAATGAGCAGTTCTTC,CASSPSVGLGNEQFF
TRBV30,-,-,TRBJ2-1,TGTGCCTGGAGCTGGGGGGTACCCCCCACGCGGGAGCAGTTCTTC,CAWSWGVPPTREQFF
TRBV6-4,TRBD2,-,TRBJ2-7,TGTGCCAGCAGTGACTCGCTAGCGGGGGGGCTGAGCTCCTACGAGCAGTACTTC,CASSDSLAGGLSSYEQYF
TRBV6-5,TRBD1,-,TRBJ2-7,TGTGCCAGCAGTTACTCGGCAGGGGGCTCCTACGAGCAGTACTTC,CASSYSAGGSYEQYF